These 8 T cell receptor beta chains originate from one sample sequenced in a study of human T cells and chemical hapten exposure. In TCRdb, the RACE reads were re-called with MiXCR into one record per CDR3 protein. This table holds under 450,000 distinct CDR3 sequences, just under 6.5% found once. The time point is: patch test 2, 6 weeks after DPC sensitization. Documented treatment: therapeutic diphenylcyclopropenone sensitization with weekly scalp DPC. The specimen was whole blood, collected in connection with sensitization to the hapten diphenylcyclopropenone (DPC). The receptors stem from a woman in her late teens or twenties with alopecia areata. Some clones in this sample may be carry-over from other donors' samples.

In its sample, this clonotype was seen a few times. The gene calls are TRBV2 and TRBJ1-6; possibly TRBD1 for D (5 bases). Germline V gives CDR1 SNHLY, CDR2 FYNNEI. The V gene lost 5 bases and the J gene lost 4 bases, with 12 bases spanning the gap. The CDR3 has 15 amino acids. This chain's CDR3 is CASSPGGNYNSPLHF. In nucleotides, the CDR3 is TGTGCCAGCAGTCCCGGGGGGAATTATAATTCACCCCTCCACTTT.

This clonotype was detected many times. The J gene is TRBJ2-3, the V gene TRBV7-9; 9 bases are a match to TRBD1. The CDR3 has 15 amino acids. The V gene's germline CDR1 is SEHNR and CDR2 FQNEAQ (reference sequence). Trimming took 3 bases from V and 4 from J; bases not matched to a gene: 5. CDR3: CASSLGDRAPDTQYF. DNA of the CDR3: TGTGCCAGCAGCTTGGGGGACAGGGCCCCAGATACGCAGTATTTT.

This rearrangement joins TRBV5-4 to TRBJ1-2; perhaps TRBD1 as D (5 bases). Trimming pared 2 bases from V and 1 base from J, leaving 15 bases between. CDR1 SGHNT and CDR2 YYREEE come from the germline V gene (reference sequence). The CDR3 length is 16 residues. The CDR3 here is CASSFPPGAVNYGYTF. DNA of the CDR3: TGTGCCAGCAGCTTCCCACCCGGGGCAGTTAACTATGGCTACACCTTC.

This clonotype was found a few times. The chain's CDR3 is CASSLGASGLETQYF. Here the CDR3 DNA reads TGCGCCAGCAGCTTGGGGGCTAGCGGCCTTGAGACCCAGTACTTC. The V call is TRBV5-1, the J call TRBJ2-5; 7 bases map to TRBD2. The CDR3 extends over 15 amino acids. V gave up 0 bases and J gave up 5 bases; unmatched junction bases: 7. CDR1 and CDR2 from the germline V gene are SGHRS and YFSETQ.

This clonotype occurred a few times. The rearrangement joins TRBV4-2 to TRBJ2-7; possible D gene TRBD2, 5 bases. V was cut by 6 bases and J by 6 bases, with 12 bases left in between. CDR1 LGHNA and CDR2 YNFKEQ come from the germline V gene. The CDR3 is 12 amino acids. In DNA form, the CDR3 reads TGTGCCAGCAGTCCTACTAGAGGCGAGCAGTACTTC. As protein: CASSPTRGEQYF.

Many counts were recorded for this clonotype. The CDR3, as DNA: TGTGCCAGCAGCTTAGCCCAACTAGCGGGGGCATCCACAGATACGCAGTATTTT. The encoded protein is CASSLAQLAGASTDTQYF. V usage is TRBV7-2 and J usage is TRBJ2-3; the match to TRBD2 covers 11 bases. Germline-derived CDR1 and CDR2 are SGHTA and FQGNSA. V was clipped by 0 bases and J by 2 bases; unmatched bases: 7. The CDR3 is made up of 18 amino acids.

This clonotype has more than one count but fewer than ten. The CDR3 here is CASSPRQVNSPLHF. The CDR3 nucleotides are TGTGCCAGCAGCCCCAGACAGGTTAATTCACCCCTCCACTTT. The gene calls are TRBV6-6 and TRBJ1-6; perhaps TRBD1 as D (6 bases). The CDR3 runs 14 residues. Germline V gives CDR1 MNHNY, CDR2 SVGAGI (reference sequence). V gave up 6 bases and J gave up 6 bases, with 12 bases separating them.

This clonotype was recorded many times. J is TRBJ2-3 and V is TRBV10-3, with a weak D call TRBD1 (5 bases). This CDR3 spans 16 amino acids. V was cut by 4 bases and J by 1 base, with 15 bases left in between. Germline values: CDR1 ENHRY, CDR2 SYGVKD. CDR3 nucleotide sequence: TGTGCCATCAGTGTGGAAGAAGGGGCAGGCACAGATACGCAGTATTTT. It is translated as CAISVEEGAGTDTQYF.